This TCR beta chain was sequenced for a study of OX40 agonist ivuxolimab in advanced cancers. The CDR3 is made up of 13 amino acids. V lost 8 bases to trimming and J lost 10 bases, with 20 bases between them. Germline CDR1 and CDR2: MNHNS and SASEGT. Assay used: immunoSEQ multiplex PCR; TCRdb lists only in-frame clones, some missing. The data contain 40,000 to 60,000 clones, roughly 80% of them singletons. The genes are TRBV6-1 and TRBJ1-1; D might be TRBD1 (6 bases). The receptor comes from an adult with an advanced solid tumor such as melanoma, head and neck, liver or kidney cancer. The sample consisted of CD4+ or CD8+ T cells sorted from blood, taken in a trial of the OX40 agonist ivuxolimab. The CDR3 coding sequence is TGTGCCAGCCATAGCAGGGGTAGGCTGACAGCTTTCTTT. This gives the protein CASHSRGRLTAFF.